The present T cell receptor beta chain was sequenced within a study of beta chain features in type 1 diabetes. Turning to the study itself: When patients were set against healthy donors, age, gender and cell yields were similar.

Broader study findings: Insertions were fewer and deletions more numerous at VDJ junctions in type 1 diabetes patients. Shortening that was moderate but significant affected the TCRB CDR3s of Type 1 diabetes patients in all four CD4+ subsets.

The CDR3 sequence is 11 residues long. Germline V gene lookup returns CDR1 DFQATT and CDR2 SNEGSKA (reference sequence). With 5 bases removed from V and 9 bases from J, the gap between germline ends came to 11 bases. The entirety of the isolated RNA underwent reverse transcription, so expressed TCRB transcripts were sequenced. Using immunoSEQ multiplex PCR, the repertoire was profiled, and TCRdb retains in-frame clones only, with some absent. The sample includes 95,000 to 150,000 clones, 15% to 20% of them seen just once. Points on this clone: Its specificity is not known.

Sampling consisted of one heparinised blood draw per donor, averaging approximately 120 mL. CD4+ naive, central memory, regulatory and stem cell-like memory subsets were isolated by sorting on CD45RO/CCR7/CD25/CD127/CD95/CD27. V usage is TRBV20-1 and J usage is TRBJ2-1; D remains ambiguous. The sequence came from a man younger than 35 with type 1 diabetes. Sequences were obtained from central memory CD4+ T cells from blood. The CDR3 loop is CSAQWGFEQFF. CDR3 nucleotide sequence: TGCAGTGCTCAGTGGGGTTTTGAGCAGTTCTTC.